This T cell receptor beta chain appears in the sequencing data of a study of T cells after yellow fever vaccination (dated by TCRdb to about 2019). Context from the whole study: Libraries from fractions with low cell numbers were prepared with the SMART-Seq v4 Ultra Low Input RNA kit. To follow T-cell clones before and after primary and booster YFV17D yellow fever vaccination, bulk TCR alpha and beta repertoires were sequenced over time. Two healthy male donors made up the cohort, one aged 18 to 30 years and the other aged 30 to 40 years. Blood was collected at multiple timepoints before and after primary and secondary immunization, and bulk PBMC replicates and cell subsets were isolated.

The germline V gene encodes CDR1 SGHTA and CDR2 FQGNSA. Clipping removes 8 bases from V and 2 bases from J, with 10 as the unmatched junction base count. Its CDR3 holds 15 amino acids, cysteine through phenylalanine. Solely the CDR3 DNA is kept, with 45 bases framed from the first base. This clonotype was counted only a few times. Its antigen is currently not known. There are no base qualities to consult, and no much larger clone falls within one base. The research as a whole found: Most clones expanded after primary vaccination were re-detected after the booster (around 96% of CD4 and around 88% of CD8), suggesting broad memory maintenance. A small share of clonotypes occurred in both CD4 and CD8 compartments, likely arising from convergent recombination. Computational filtering was required because FACS-sorted repertoires could contain abundant contaminating clonotypes from the bulk population. Compared with the primary T-cell response, the secondary T-cell response was weaker but faster, peaking on day 5 rather than day 15. Because only two donors were included in the study, the extent to which the findings can be generalized is limited.

TCR cDNA was synthesized by 5'RACE template switching, which introduced a universal primer site and unique molecular identifiers. Priming for cDNA synthesis came from both the TCR alpha and TCR beta constant segments. Library amplification involved two PCR steps, and the second step added sample barcodes and sequencing adapters. Sequencing of the libraries was done on either Illumina HiSeq 2500 (2x100 bp) or NovaSeq (2x150 bp). Per the authors' processing: Demultiplexing of reads and collapsing into UMI consensus sequences were performed with MIGEC, and V(D)J alignment was carried out with MiXCR. Vaccine-responding clonotypes were identified with edgeR using replicate PBMC samples, with FDR below 0.01 and a log2 fold change above 5 up to day 15 being required. Each bulk clonotype received a CD4 or CD8 identity based on whether the sequenced CD4 or CD8 repertoire contained that clonotype at higher abundance. The public reads were reprocessed in TCRdb via fastp at Q25 and MiXCR, keeping in-frame beta chains. Rows are unified per CDR3 protein, each entry keeping the most common DNA and genes. The V and J calls shown here were made by TCRdb, not taken from the authors' results. Recorded for this sample are approximately 510,000 distinct CDR3 sequences; 21% of them occurred a single time. The top ten constitute approximately 16% of the sample.

Per the publication, the treatment or condition label means: live attenuated yellow fever vaccine strain. At each blood-draw timepoint, two biological replicates of bulk PBMCs were collected. PBMCs were isolated from peripheral blood using a standard Ficoll-Paque protocol. RNA was extracted with TriZol from bulk PBMCs, CD4 and CD8 fractions, and dextramer-positive and dextramer-negative fractions. The starting material was PBMCs, obtained less than 25 days after the first yellow fever vaccination. The source is a young man who received the YFV17D yellow fever vaccine. Here the chain combines TRBV7-2 and TRBJ2-3, with 7 bases matching TRBD1. The CDR3 sequence is CASGRDSTSTDTQYF. The sequenced DNA is TGTGCCAGCGGCCGGGACAGTACATCCACAGATACGCAGTATTTT.